This entry is about one TCR beta chain. Its antigen is still unknown. This sample is drawn from a study of blood T cells in healthy people across ages. As for the study in general: The capture of about one barcoded beta molecule per two T cells was achieved by template switching. Findings and limits, study-wide: Strongly correlated with naive T cell percentage was TCR beta diversity. Long-lived donors exceeded aged donors in naive CD4+ cells and diversity. Estimates based on one million T cells were treated as lower bounds.

This CDR3 is 12 amino acids long. Losses at the gene ends were 4 bases for V and 8 bases for J; bases not matched to a gene: 1. Germline lookup yields CDR1 DFQATT and CDR2 SNEGSKA (reference sequence). A second PCR, run for roughly 7 to 12 cycles, used a sample-barcoded 5' primer plus a J-beta primer mix. TCRdb ran MiXCR on the 5' RACE reads and lists one entry per CDR3 protein. The sample lists about 1.8 million distinct CDR3 sequences; roughly 52% were seen once. The sequenced material came from blood. The clonotype was recovered from a middle-aged woman in good health. The chain uses TRBV20-1 and TRBJ1-6; 8 bases agree with TRBD1. The CDR3, as DNA: TGCAGTGCTAAACAGGGGGATTCACCCCTCCACTTT. Its translation is CSAKQGDSPLHF.